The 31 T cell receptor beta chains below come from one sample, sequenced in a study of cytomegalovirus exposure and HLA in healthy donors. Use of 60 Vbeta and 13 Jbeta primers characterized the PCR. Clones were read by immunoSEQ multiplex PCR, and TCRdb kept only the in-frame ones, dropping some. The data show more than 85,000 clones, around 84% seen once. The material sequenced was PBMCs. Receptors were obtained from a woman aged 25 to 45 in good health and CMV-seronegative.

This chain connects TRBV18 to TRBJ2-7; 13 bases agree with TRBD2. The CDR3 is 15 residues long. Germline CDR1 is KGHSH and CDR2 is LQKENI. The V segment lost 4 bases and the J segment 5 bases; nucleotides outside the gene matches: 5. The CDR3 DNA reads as TGTGCCAGCTCACACACTAGCGGGAGGGCCGACGAGCAGTACTTC. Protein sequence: CASSHTSGRADEQYF.

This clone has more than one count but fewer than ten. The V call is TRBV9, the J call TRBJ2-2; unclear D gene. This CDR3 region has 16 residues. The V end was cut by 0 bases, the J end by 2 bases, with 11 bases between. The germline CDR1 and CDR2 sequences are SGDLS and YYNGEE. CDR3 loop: CASSVAAQSNTGELFF. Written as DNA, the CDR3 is TGTGCCAGCAGCGTAGCTGCACAGTCCAACACCGGGGAGCTGTTTTTT.

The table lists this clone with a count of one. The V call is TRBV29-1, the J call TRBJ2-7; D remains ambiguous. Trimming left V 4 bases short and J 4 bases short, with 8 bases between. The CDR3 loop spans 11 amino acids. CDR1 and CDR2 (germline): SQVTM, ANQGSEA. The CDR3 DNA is TGCAGCGTTGCAGGAATATACGAGCAGTACTTC. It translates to CSVAGIYEQYF.

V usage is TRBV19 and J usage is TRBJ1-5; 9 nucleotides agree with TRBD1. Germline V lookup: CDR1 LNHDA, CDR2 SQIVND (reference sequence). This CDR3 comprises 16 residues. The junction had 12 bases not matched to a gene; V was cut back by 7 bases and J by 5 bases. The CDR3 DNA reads TGTGCCAGTATGAGCCTAACAGGGGGCGTTTATCAGCCCCAGCATTTT. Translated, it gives CASMSLTGGVYQPQHF.

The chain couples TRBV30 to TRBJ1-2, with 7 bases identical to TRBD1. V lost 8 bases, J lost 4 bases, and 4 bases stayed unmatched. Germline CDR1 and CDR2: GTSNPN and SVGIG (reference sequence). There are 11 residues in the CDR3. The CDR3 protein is CATGVSYGYTF. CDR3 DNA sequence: TGTGCCACAGGGGTCTCCTATGGCTACACCTTC.

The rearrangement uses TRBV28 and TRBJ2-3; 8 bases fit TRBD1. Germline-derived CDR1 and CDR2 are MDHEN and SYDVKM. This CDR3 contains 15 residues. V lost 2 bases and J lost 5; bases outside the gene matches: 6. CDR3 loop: CASSLQGAWIDTQYF. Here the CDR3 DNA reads TGTGCCAGCAGTTTACAGGGGGCTTGGATAGATACGCAGTATTTT.

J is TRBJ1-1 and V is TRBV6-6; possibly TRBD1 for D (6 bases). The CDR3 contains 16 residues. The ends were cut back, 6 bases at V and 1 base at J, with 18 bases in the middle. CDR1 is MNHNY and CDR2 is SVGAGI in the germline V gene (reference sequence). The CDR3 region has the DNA TGTGCCAGCAGACATACCTCGAGCAGGGGGAACACTGAAGCTTTCTTT. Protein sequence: CASRHTSSRGNTEAFF.

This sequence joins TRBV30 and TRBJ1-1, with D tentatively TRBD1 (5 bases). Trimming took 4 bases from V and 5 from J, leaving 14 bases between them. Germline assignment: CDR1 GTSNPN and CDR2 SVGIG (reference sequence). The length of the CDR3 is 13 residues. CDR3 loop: CAWNFGGGTEAFF. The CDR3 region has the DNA TGTGCCTGGAATTTTGGGGGGGGGACTGAAGCTTTCTTT.

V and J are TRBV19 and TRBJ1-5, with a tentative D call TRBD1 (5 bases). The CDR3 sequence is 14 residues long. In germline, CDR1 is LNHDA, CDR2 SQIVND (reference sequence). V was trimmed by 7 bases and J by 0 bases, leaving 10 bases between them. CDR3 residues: CASMLQDSNQPQHF. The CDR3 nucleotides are TGTGCCAGTATGTTACAGGATAGCAATCAGCCCCAGCATTTT.

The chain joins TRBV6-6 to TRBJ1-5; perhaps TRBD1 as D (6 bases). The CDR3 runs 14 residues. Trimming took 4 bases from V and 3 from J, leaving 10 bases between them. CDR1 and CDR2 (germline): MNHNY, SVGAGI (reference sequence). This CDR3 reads CASSSGQFNQPQHF. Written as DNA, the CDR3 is TGTGCCAGCAGTTCCGGACAGTTCAATCAGCCCCAGCATTTT.

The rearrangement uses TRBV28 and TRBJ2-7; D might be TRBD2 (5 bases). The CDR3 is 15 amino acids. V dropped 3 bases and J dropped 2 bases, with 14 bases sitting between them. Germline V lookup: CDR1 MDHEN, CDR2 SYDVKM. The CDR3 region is CASSFLAVAPYEQYF. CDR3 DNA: TGTGCCAGCAGTTTCCTAGCTGTGGCACCCTACGAGCAGTACTTC.

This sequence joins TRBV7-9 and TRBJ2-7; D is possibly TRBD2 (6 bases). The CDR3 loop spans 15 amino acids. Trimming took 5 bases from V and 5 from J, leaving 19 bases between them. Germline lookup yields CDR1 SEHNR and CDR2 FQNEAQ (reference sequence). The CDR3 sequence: CASSPSGRGPHEQYF. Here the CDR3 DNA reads TGTGCCAGCAGCCCCTCCGGGCGGGGACCGCACGAGCAGTACTTC.

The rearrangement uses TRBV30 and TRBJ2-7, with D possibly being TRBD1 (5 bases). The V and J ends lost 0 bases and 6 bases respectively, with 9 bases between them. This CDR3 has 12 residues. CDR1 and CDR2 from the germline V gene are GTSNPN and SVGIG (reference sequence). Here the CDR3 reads CAWSVQVGEQYF. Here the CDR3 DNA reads TGTGCCTGGAGTGTACAGGTGGGCGAGCAGTACTTC. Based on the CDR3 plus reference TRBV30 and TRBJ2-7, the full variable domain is SQTIHQWPATLVQPVGSPLSLECTVEGTSNPNLYWYRQAAGRGLQLLFYSVGIGQISSEVPQNLSASRPQDRQFILSSKKLLLSDSGFYLCAWSVQVGEQYFGPGTRLTVT.

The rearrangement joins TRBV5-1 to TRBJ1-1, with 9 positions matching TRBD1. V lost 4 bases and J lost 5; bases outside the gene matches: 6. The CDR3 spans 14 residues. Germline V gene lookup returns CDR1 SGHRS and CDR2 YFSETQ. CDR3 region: CASSRTGVGTEAFF. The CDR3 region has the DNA TGCGCCAGCAGCCGGACAGGGGTTGGTACTGAAGCTTTCTTT. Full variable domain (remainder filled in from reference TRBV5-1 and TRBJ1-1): KAGVTQTPRYLIKTRGQQVTLSCSPISGHRSVSWYQQTPGQGLQFLFEYFSETQRNKGNFPGRFSGRQFSNSRSEMNVSTLELGDSALYLCASSRTGVGTEAFFGQGTRLTVV.

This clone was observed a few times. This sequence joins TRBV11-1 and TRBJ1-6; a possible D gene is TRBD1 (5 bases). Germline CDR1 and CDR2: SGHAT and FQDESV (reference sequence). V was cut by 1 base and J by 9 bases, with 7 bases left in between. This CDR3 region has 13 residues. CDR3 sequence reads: CASSLGGASPLHF. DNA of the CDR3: TGTGCCAGCAGCTTAGGGGGCGCTTCACCCCTCCACTTT.

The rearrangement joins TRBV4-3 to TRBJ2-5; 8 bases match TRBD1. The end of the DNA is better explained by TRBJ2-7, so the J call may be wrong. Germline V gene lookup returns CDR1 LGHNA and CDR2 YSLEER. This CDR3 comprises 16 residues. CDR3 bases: TGCGCCAGCAGCCAGATGACCCAGGGGGCGAGTTACGAGCAGTACTTC. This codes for CASSQMTQGASYEQYF.

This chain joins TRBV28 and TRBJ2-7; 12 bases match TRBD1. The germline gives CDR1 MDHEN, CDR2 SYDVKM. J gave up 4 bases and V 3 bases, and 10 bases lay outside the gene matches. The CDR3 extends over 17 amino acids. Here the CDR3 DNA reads TGTGCCAGCAGTTTCCCCCCCGGGACAGGGGGCGAGTACGAGCAGTACTTC. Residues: CASSFPPGTGGEYEQYF.

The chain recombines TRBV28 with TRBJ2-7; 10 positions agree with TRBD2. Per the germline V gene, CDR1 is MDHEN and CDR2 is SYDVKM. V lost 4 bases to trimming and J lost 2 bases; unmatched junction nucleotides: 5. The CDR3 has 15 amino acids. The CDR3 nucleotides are TGTGCCAGCAGTTCCCCCGGGACTAGCGCCTACGAGCAGTACTTC. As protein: CASSSPGTSAYEQYF.

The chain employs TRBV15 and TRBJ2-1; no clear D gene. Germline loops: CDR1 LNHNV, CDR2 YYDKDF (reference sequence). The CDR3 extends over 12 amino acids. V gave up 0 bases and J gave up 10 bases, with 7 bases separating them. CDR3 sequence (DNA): TGTGCCACCAGCAGAGATCATGTCGAGCAGTTCTTC. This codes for CATSRDHVEQFF. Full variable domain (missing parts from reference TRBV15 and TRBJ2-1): DAMVIQNPRYQVTQFGKPVTLSCSQTLNHNVMYWYQQKSSQAPKLLFHYYDKDFNNEADTPDNFQSRRPNTSFCFLDIRSPGLGDTAMYLCATSRDHVEQFFGPGTRLTVL.

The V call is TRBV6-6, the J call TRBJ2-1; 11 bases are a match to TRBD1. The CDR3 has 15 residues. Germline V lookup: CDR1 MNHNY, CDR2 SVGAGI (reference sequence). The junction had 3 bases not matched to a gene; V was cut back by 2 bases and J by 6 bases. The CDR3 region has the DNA TGTGCCAGCAGTTACCCGGGACAGGGGGGCAATGAGCAGTTCTTC. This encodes CASSYPGQGGNEQFF.

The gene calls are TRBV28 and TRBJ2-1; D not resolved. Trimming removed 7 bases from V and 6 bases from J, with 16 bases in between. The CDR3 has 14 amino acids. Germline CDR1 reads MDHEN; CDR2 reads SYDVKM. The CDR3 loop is CASTSWWATNEQFF. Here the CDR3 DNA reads TGTGCCAGCACCTCGTGGTGGGCTACCAATGAGCAGTTCTTC.

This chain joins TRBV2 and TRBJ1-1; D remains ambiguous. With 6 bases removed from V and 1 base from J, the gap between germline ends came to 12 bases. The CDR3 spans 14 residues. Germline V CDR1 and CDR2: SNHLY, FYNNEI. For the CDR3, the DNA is TGTGCCAGCAGCGCTTATAAGCCGAACACTGAAGCTTTCTTT. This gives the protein CASSAYKPNTEAFF.

The CDR3 nucleotides are TGTGCCAGCGCGAGCGGGGGGTACCGTTTGAACACTGAAGCTTTCTTT. Encoded protein: CASASGGYRLNTEAFF. The rearrangement uses TRBV28 and TRBJ1-1; the D gene is possibly TRBD1 (5 bases). The V gene lost 8 bases and the J gene lost 0 bases, with 19 bases spanning the gap. The CDR3 is 16 residues long. CDR1 is MDHEN, CDR2 SYDVKM, per germline.

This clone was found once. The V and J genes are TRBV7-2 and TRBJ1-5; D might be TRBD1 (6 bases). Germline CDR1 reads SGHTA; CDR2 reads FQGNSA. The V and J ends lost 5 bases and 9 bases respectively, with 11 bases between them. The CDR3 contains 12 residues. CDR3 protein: CASSETGRPQHF. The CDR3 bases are TGTGCCAGCAGCGAGACAGGACGGCCCCAGCATTTT.

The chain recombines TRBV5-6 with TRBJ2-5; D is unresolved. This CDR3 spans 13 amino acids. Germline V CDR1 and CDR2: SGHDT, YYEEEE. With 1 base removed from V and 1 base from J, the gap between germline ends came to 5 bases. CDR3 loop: CASSLRGQETQYF. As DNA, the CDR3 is TGTGCCAGCAGCTTGCGCGGCCAAGAGACCCAGTACTTC.

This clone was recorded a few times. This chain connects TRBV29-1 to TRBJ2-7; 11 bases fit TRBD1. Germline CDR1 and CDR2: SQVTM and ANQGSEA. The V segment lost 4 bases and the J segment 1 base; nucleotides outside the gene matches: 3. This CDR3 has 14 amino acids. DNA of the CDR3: TGCAGCGTTGGGACAGGGGGCCCATCCTACGAGCAGTACTTC. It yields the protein CSVGTGGPSYEQYF.

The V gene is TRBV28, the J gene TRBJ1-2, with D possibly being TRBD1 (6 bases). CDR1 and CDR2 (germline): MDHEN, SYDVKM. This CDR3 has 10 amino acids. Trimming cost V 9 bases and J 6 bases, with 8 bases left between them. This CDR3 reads CASTGNGYTF. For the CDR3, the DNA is TGTGCCAGTACAGGGAATGGCTACACCTTC.

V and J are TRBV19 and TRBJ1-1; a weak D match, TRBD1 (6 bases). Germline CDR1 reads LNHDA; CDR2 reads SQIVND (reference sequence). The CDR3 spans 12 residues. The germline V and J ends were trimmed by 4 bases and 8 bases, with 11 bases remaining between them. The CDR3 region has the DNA TGTGCCAGTAGTACCATCGGGACAGAAGCTTTCTTT. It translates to CASSTIGTEAFF.

The CDR3 protein is CASSPSQGRSNSPLHF. CDR3 nucleotides: TGTGCCAGCTCACCCTCACAGGGAAGGTCAAATTCACCCCTCCACTTT. V is TRBV18 and J is TRBJ1-6, with TRBD1 as a possible D gene (6 bases). This CDR3 region has 16 residues. Trimming took off 3 bases at V and 7 bases at J, with 16 bases between the two ends. Germline V lookup: CDR1 KGHSH, CDR2 LQKENI.

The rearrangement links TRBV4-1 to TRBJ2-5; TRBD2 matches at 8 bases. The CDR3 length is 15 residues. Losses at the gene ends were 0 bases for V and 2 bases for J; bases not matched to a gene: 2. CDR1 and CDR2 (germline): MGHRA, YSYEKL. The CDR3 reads CASSQEASGQETQYF. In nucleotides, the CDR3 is TGCGCCAGCAGCCAAGAAGCTAGCGGGCAAGAGACCCAGTACTTC.

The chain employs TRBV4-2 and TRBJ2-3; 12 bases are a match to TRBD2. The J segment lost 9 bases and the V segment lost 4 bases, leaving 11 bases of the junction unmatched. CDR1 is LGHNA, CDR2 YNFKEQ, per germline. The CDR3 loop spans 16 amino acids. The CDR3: CASSPSDGLAGRTQYF. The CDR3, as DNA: TGTGCCAGCAGCCCCTCCGATGGACTAGCGGGGAGGACGCAGTATTTT.